The 28 T cell receptor beta chains in this list originate from one sample, sequenced in a study of blood T cell repertoires in COVID-19. Sequencing was performed with immunoSEQ multiplex PCR; in TCRdb, only in-frame clones are kept and a portion is missing. The sample consists of fewer than 400,000 clones, around 85% of them appearing once. Sequencing was done on a sample of peripheral blood. These receptors were taken from a woman between 18 and 29 years old with acute or convalescent COVID-19.

This chain joins TRBV10-3 and TRBJ2-3; possible D gene TRBD2, 5 bases. There are 14 residues in the CDR3. Germline CDR1 is ENHRY and CDR2 is SYGVKD. Between the trimmed V and J ends, which lost 8 bases and 2 bases, there was a span of 14 bases. CDR3 coding DNA: TGTGCCATCGGGAGCGCCGGGTCCACAGATACGCAGTATTTT. It yields the protein CAIGSAGSTDTQYF.

The table lists this clone with a few counts. The chain uses TRBV19 and TRBJ1-6; no reliable D call. The CDR3 is 15 amino acids. Germline values: CDR1 LNHDA, CDR2 SQIVND (reference sequence). Trimming removed 3 bases from V and 7 bases from J, with 13 bases in between. DNA for the CDR3: TGTGCCAGTAGTATCTATGGTGGTCCGAATTCACCCCTCCACTTT. Its protein is CASSIYGGPNSPLHF.

This chain joins TRBV28 and TRBJ1-1, with D tentatively TRBD1 (6 bases). V was trimmed by 5 bases and J by 1 base, leaving 17 bases between them. The CDR3 has 16 residues. The germline CDR1 and CDR2 sequences are MDHEN and SYDVKM. The DNA for the CDR3 is TGTGCCAGCAGTCATGGGAACAGGGCAGGGAACACTGAAGCTTTCTTT. This gives the protein CASSHGNRAGNTEAFF.

This clone was seen just once. V usage is TRBV6-5 and J usage is TRBJ1-6; tentatively, D is TRBD1 (5 bases). V gave up 6 bases and J gave up 11 bases, with 14 bases separating them. The CDR3 covers 13 residues. The germline CDR1 and CDR2 sequences are MNHEY and SVGAGI. CDR3: CASRTQGSAPLHF. In DNA, the CDR3 is TGTGCCAGCAGGACCCAGGGAAGCGCACCCCTCCACTTT.

The V call is TRBV29-1, the J call TRBJ1-1; the D is unclear. Germline V lookup: CDR1 SQVTM, CDR2 ANQGSEA. With 3 bases removed from V and 11 bases from J, the gap between germline ends came to 10 bases. CDR3 length: 10 amino acids. CDR3 sequence: CSVEEGWAFF. The CDR3 region has the DNA TGCAGCGTTGAGGAGGGTTGGGCTTTCTTT.

This clone came up once. CDR3 protein: CASSLQTSGRAYEQYF. CDR3 sequence (DNA): TGTGCCAGCAGCCTTCAAACTAGCGGGAGGGCCTACGAGCAGTACTTC. This chain links TRBV4-2 with TRBJ2-7; 13 bases line up with TRBD2. The CDR3 contains 16 residues. V dropped 4 bases and J dropped 2; count of bases not matched to a gene: 5. From germline, CDR1 is LGHNA and CDR2 YNFKEQ.

CDR3 nucleotide sequence: TGTGCCACCAGTGATCGGGGACAGCCCACCGGGGAGCTGTTTTTT. Protein sequence: CATSDRGQPTGELFF. The chain combines TRBV24-1 with TRBJ2-2, with 7 nucleotides matching TRBD1. CDR3 length: 15 residues. In germline, CDR1 is KGHDR, CDR2 SFDVKD. V gave up 3 bases and J gave up 4 bases; unmatched junction bases: 4.

This clone was seen just once. The chain is built from TRBV5-4 and TRBJ2-7, with 11 bases identical to TRBD2. The germline V gene has CDR1 SGHNT and CDR2 YYREEE (reference sequence). The junction had 2 bases not matched to a gene; V was cut back by 1 base and J by 2 bases. CDR3 length equals 15 residues. The CDR3 DNA is TGTGCCAGCAGCTTGCAACTAGCGGGGGCCTACGAGCAGTACTTC. Translated: CASSLQLAGAYEQYF. The full variable domain, in which reference TRBV5-4 and TRBJ2-7 provide the parts outside the CDR3, is ETGVTQSPTHLIKTRGQQVTLRCSSQSGHNTVSWYQQALGQGPQFIFQYYREEENGRGNFPPRFSGLQFPNYSSELNVNALELDDSALYLCASSLQLAGAYEQYFGPGTRLTVT.

The genes are TRBV6-6 and TRBJ2-2; no reliable D call. CDR1 MNHNY and CDR2 SVGAGI come from the germline V gene (reference sequence). This CDR3 contains 13 residues. With 2 bases removed from V and 5 bases from J, the gap between germline ends came to 6 bases. CDR3 amino acids: CASSYDGTGELFF. CDR3 coding DNA: TGTGCCAGCAGTTACGACGGGACCGGGGAGCTGTTTTTT.

The V and J genes are TRBV13 and TRBJ1-1, with a weak D call TRBD1 (5 bases). This CDR3 is built from 15 residues. Germline assignment: CDR1 PRHDT and CDR2 FYEKMQ (reference sequence). Trimming took off 5 bases at V and 5 bases at J, with 18 bases between the two ends. CDR3 amino acids: CASSLVGQGRTEAFF. In nucleotides, the CDR3 is TGTGCCAGCAGCCTCGTGGGGCAGGGAAGGACTGAAGCTTTCTTT. The full variable domain, in which reference TRBV13 and TRBJ1-1 provide the parts outside the CDR3, is AAGVIQSPRHLIKEKRETATLKCYPIPRHDTVYWYQQGPGQDPQFLISFYEKMQSDKGSIPDRFSAQQFSDYHSELNMSSLELGDSALYFCASSLVGQGRTEAFFGQGTRLTVV.

The chain combines TRBV2 with TRBJ2-5, with 12 positions matching TRBD2. V dropped 6 bases and J dropped 5; count of bases not matched to a gene: 7. Germline CDR1 is SNHLY and CDR2 is FYNNEI. This CDR3 comprises 15 residues. For the CDR3, the DNA is TGTGCCAGCAGCAGACTAGCGGGAGTTTTGGAGACCCAGTACTTC. Encoded protein: CASSRLAGVLETQYF.

The CDR3, as DNA: TGCAGCGTGAACAGGGGACCTTTCTACGAGCAGTACTTC. Encoded protein: CSVNRGPFYEQYF. J is TRBJ2-7 and V is TRBV29-1, with 7 bases matching TRBD1. The CDR3 is 13 residues long. V shed 6 bases and J 3 bases; nucleotides not matched to a gene: 8. Looked up from germline, CDR1 is SQVTM and CDR2 is ANQGSEA.

The chain couples TRBV2 to TRBJ1-3, with 8 bases lining up with TRBD1. The V and J ends lost 8 bases and 2 bases, in that order; junction bases with no gene match: 5. The CDR3 has 14 amino acids. Germline lookup yields CDR1 SNHLY and CDR2 FYNNEI. The CDR3 here is CASSGGKAGNTIYF. The CDR3 DNA sequence: TGTGCCAGCTCAGGGGGCAAGGCTGGAAACACCATATATTTT.

This sequence joins TRBV3-1 (or the pseudogene TRBV3-2) and TRBJ2-6, with TRBD2 matching 13 bases. V lost 4 bases and J lost 2; bases outside the gene matches: 2. This CDR3 region has 17 residues. Germline CDR1 is LGHDT and CDR2 is YNNKEL (reference sequence). CDR3 region: CASSLGLAGTGANVLTF. DNA of the CDR3: TGTGCCAGCAGCCTGGGACTAGCGGGGACTGGGGCCAACGTCCTGACTTTC.

The chain carries TRBV13 and TRBJ2-3, with D perhaps matching TRBD2 (5 bases). Germline V gene sequence: CDR1 PRHDT, CDR2 FYEKMQ (reference sequence). V gave up 3 bases and J gave up 0 bases, with 13 bases separating them. The CDR3 extends over 16 amino acids. CDR3 residues: CASSFMMGGSTDTQYF. CDR3 coding DNA: TGTGCCAGCAGCTTTATGATGGGCGGGAGCACAGATACGCAGTATTTT.

The rearrangement links TRBV15 to TRBJ1-1; D ambiguous. The CDR3 covers 17 residues. V was cut by 0 bases and J by 1 base, with 15 bases left in between. From germline, CDR1 is LNHNV and CDR2 YYDKDF (reference sequence). The CDR3 region has the DNA TGTGCCACCAGCAGAGATTCGTTTTCGTTTAGGAACACTGAAGCTTTCTTT. Translation: CATSRDSFSFRNTEAFF.

The chain has TRBV11-2 and TRBJ2-7; possibly TRBD2 for D (6 bases). Looked up from germline, CDR1 is SGHAT and CDR2 is FQNNGV. The ends were cut back, 8 bases at V and 3 bases at J, with 20 bases in the middle. The CDR3 sequence is 15 residues long. The CDR3 loop is CASGLEGRPVYEQYF. CDR3 coding DNA: TGTGCCAGCGGTCTGGAGGGGCGGCCTGTCTACGAGCAGTACTTC.

The chain has TRBV7-3 and TRBJ2-1; unclear D gene. Trimming left V 5 bases short and J 7 bases short, with 15 bases between. The length of the CDR3 is 14 residues. The germline gives CDR1 SGHTA, CDR2 FQGTGA. CDR3 coding DNA: TGTGCCAGCAGCCCTTCCCAACGAGGAAATGAGCAGTTCTTC. This codes for CASSPSQRGNEQFF.

The chain carries TRBV6-2 or TRBV6-3 and TRBJ1-1, with D possibly TRBD1 on 5 matching bases. V dropped 6 bases and J dropped 7 bases, with 9 bases sitting between them. The CDR3 spans 11 residues. Germline CDR1 reads MNHEY; CDR2 reads SVGEGT. The CDR3 DNA reads TGTGCCAGCAGCATCAGGGTTGAAGCTTTCTTT. Translated: CASSIRVEAFF.

J is TRBJ2-1 and V is TRBV28; perhaps TRBD1 as D (6 bases). Trimming left V 1 base short and J 3 bases short, with 7 bases between. The germline CDR1 and CDR2 sequences are MDHEN and SYDVKM. The CDR3 is 14 amino acids. The CDR3 region has the DNA TGTGCCAGCAGTTTATCCAGGGGCTACAATGAGCAGTTCTTC. Translated: CASSLSRGYNEQFF.

The J gene is TRBJ2-7, the V gene TRBV4-1; TRBD2 aligns across 12 bases. Germline CDR1 and CDR2: MGHRA and YSYEKL. The V segment lost 0 bases and the J segment 4 bases; nucleotides outside the gene matches: 7. The CDR3 consists of 17 residues. The DNA of the CDR3 is TGCGCCAGCAGCCAAGAGGATCTAGCGGGAGGGATATACGAGCAGTACTTC. Its translation is CASSQEDLAGGIYEQYF.

This chain links TRBV5-4 with TRBJ2-3; TRBD1 might be the D (6 bases). CDR3 length: 15 amino acids. From germline, CDR1 is SGHNT and CDR2 YYREEE (reference sequence). V shed 3 bases and J shed 1 base, with 12 bases lying between them. CDR3 in DNA: TGTGCCAGCAGCTCAACAGGGTGGGGCACAGATACGCAGTATTTT. Translating it yields CASSSTGWGTDTQYF.

The CDR3 region is CASSHHDRGSNQPQHF. In DNA, the CDR3 is TGCGCCAGCAGCCATCATGACAGGGGAAGCAATCAGCCCCAGCATTTT. This chain uses TRBV4-1 with TRBJ1-5; 8 bases match TRBD1. The germline V gene encodes CDR1 MGHRA and CDR2 YSYEKL. Trimming cost V 3 bases and J 1 base; bases outside gene matches: 5. CDR3 length: 16 residues.

Of note for this clone: A much larger clone differs from this one at a single base, so this may be a read error. CDR3 sequence reads: CASSSTANYGYTF. CDR3 in DNA: TGTGCCAGCAGCTCGACAGCTAACTATGGCTACACCTTC. J is TRBJ1-2 and V is TRBV11-2, with D maybe TRBD1 (5 bases). Per germline, CDR1 SGHAT and CDR2 FQNNGV. This CDR3 spans 13 amino acids. The V end was cut by 4 bases, the J end by 0 bases, with 6 bases between. The full variable domain, with the rest looked up from reference TRBV11-2 and TRBJ1-2, is EAGVAQSPRYKIIEKRQSVAFWCNPISGHATLYWYQQILGQGPKLLIQFQNNGVVDDSQLPKDRFSAERLKGVDSTLKIQPAKLEDSAVYLCASSSTANYGYTFGSGTRLTVV.

This clone was seen a handful of times. The chain links TRBV28 to TRBJ1-2, with TRBD1 matching over 7 bases. Germline CDR1 MDHEN, CDR2 SYDVKM. The length of the CDR3 is 15 residues. The trim removed 3 bases at V and 4 bases at J, leaving 8 bases unmatched. The CDR3 DNA sequence: TGTGCCAGCAGTTTCCCTCTGACAGGGTCCTATGGCTACACCTTC. The encoded protein is CASSFPLTGSYGYTF.

This clone was counted once. J is TRBJ1-5 and V is TRBV27; D remains ambiguous. The ends were cut back, 3 bases at V and 7 bases at J, with 13 bases in the middle. The V gene's germline CDR1 is MNHEY and CDR2 SMNVEV (reference sequence). The CDR3 length is 14 residues. The CDR3 nucleotides read TGTGCCAGCAGTTTTGGAGGGTTGAACCAGCCCCAGCATTTT. It encodes CASSFGGLNQPQHF.

The genes are TRBV5-1 and TRBJ2-3, with TRBD1 matching over 8 bases. The CDR3 has 15 amino acids. The V gene's germline CDR1 is SGHRS and CDR2 YFSETQ. With V trimmed by 2 bases and J by 5 bases, 7 bases remained unmatched. The DNA of the CDR3 is TGCGCCAGCAGCTTCAGCGGACAGGGAGTAGATACGCAGTATTTT. Translated: CASSFSGQGVDTQYF.

The chain combines TRBV2 with TRBJ1-2; TRBD1 agrees at 8 bases. The CDR3 extends over 13 amino acids. Trimming took 5 bases from V and 6 from J; bases not matched to a gene: 5. Germline V gene sequence: CDR1 SNHLY, CDR2 FYNNEI. This chain's CDR3 is CASSRDRINGYTF. The CDR3 DNA reads as TGTGCCAGCAGTAGGGACAGGATCAATGGCTACACCTTC.